A single T cell receptor beta chain is shown here with its context. Its antigen is unknown. Base-call qualities are not available, and no considerably larger clone is one nucleotide away. The cohort consisted of 600 to 700 healthy bone marrow donors. Cohort members were all nominally healthy when sampled, although unrecorded immune exposures were likely present. The donor tested CMV seropositive and was one of the 289 seropositive cohort members. Each donor provided a peripheral blood sample, and peripheral blood mononuclear cells were used for TCR beta sequencing. The Qiagen DNeasy Blood Extraction Kit was used to extract genomic DNA from the blood cell samples. The data were taken from a study of cytomegalovirus exposure and HLA in healthy donors listed by TCRdb under 2017. Background for the entire study: An earlier analysis of roughly 500 of the donors reported about 290 Gb of sequence data and 117 million unique TCR beta sequences from 190 million or so T cells. Donor age, sex, ethnicity and CMV serostatus were compiled alongside the repertoire data. Among roughly 400 genotyped donors of the cohort, an average of around 250,000 unique TCR beta nucleotide sequences was sequenced per donor, of which 15% to 20% were non-productive. The genetic ancestry cluster associated with self-reported Caucasian donors included 81% of the roughly 410 genotyped donors. Every repertoire in the discovery cohort had been generated on one and the same sequencing platform. The study combined high-throughput TCR immunosequencing, statistical association of individual TCRs with disease status, and machine learning to predict cytomegalovirus infection status. An early release covering roughly 580 HLA-typed donors comprised 300 to 350 gigabases of sequencing data and tens of millions of unique TCR sequences. The number of typed donors differed by locus: about 620-640 for A, B, C, DRB1 and DQB1; approximately 530 for DQA1; 606 for DPA1; and 400 to 480 for DPB1. In the later analysis, no new phenotypic data were used to find candidate immune exposures; instead, reliance was placed on TCR beta sequences and their occurrence across donors. Five DR-DQ haplotypes were treated as single units for association and clustering because of strong linkage in the cohort. In an earlier analysis of several hundred of the donors, high-throughput TCR beta sequencing was used to judge whether each TCR beta V gene segment behaved as functional or pseudogenic. Along with the approximately 650-subject first cohort, a separate validation cohort of over a hundred different subjects was used. Both class I and class II loci were covered by HLA typing, at four-digit resolution. The aim of the study was to test whether cataloging public T cell receptors could identify signatures of past pathogen exposure. A later analysis re-analyzed previously published TCR beta repertoires from approximately 670 donors and added high-resolution HLA genotyping to study TCR occurrence patterns. Genome-wide SNP genotypes for about three fifths of the 666 donors were used in a later genetic analysis, which treated that subset as a discovery cohort. Using immunosequencing, the study profiled T cell repertoires from about 610 subjects and related those repertoires to cytomegalovirus serostatus. What the research found in general, with its limitations: In vitro tests confirmed that three of the cytomegalovirus-associated TCR beta chains recognize cytomegalovirus antigens. When HLA alleles, especially DR and DQ, strongly co-occurred, attributing TCR associations to individual alleles was difficult. According to the authors, the approach could potentially be generalized to other disease states and immunological phenotypes. Compared with equally common non-associated chains, HLA-associated TCR beta chains in a later analysis were more clonally expanded and had lower generation probabilities. In a later analysis, TCR association rates were found to vary across HLA loci, with the most associated TCRs seen for DRB1 alleles and the fewest for HLA-C alleles. In an earlier analysis of some 640 of the donors, most TCR beta V segments were observed in productive rearrangements about 90% or about 30% of the time, broadly matching IMGT annotations. Because counts were too low, 15 to 20 rarely observed V segments, including chromosome 9 orphons, were excluded from the earlier analysis of 500 to 700 of the donors. Specific HLA alleles were associated with 16,951 TCR beta sequences at a false discovery rate of 0.05 in a later analysis. A group of highly shared sequence variants was considered likely to be a technical artifact of the sequencing pipeline. A later genetic analysis reported fewer N-insertions in productive TCRs among donors in an Asian-associated ancestry cluster than the roughly 620-donor mean. A further reported finding was that TCR beta sequences accurately predicted the HLA-A and HLA-B alleles for most subjects in the first cohort. A later analysis found that most CMV-associated TCR beta chains appeared HLA-restricted, with HLA associations seemingly driven largely by CMV exposure. Because some donors lacked HLA typing at each locus, the association tests relied only on the typed subset. A total of about 150 TCR beta chains were listed by the study as associated with cytomegalovirus. Linkage disequilibrium might explain the correlated functional status among segregating V segments, but an unknown experimental factor could not be ruled out. Some IMGT-functional V segments, including TRBV6-2 and TRBV6-3, could not be told apart with the 87-base-pair reads, so those segments were excluded. While some public TCRs were present in many individuals, most TCR sequences turned up only very rarely across donors. In a later genetic analysis, a missense DCLRE1C variant was associated with V-gene and J-gene trimming of TCR beta chains, and the association was replicated in an independent cohort. Cytomegalovirus status was reported to be diagnosed by the classifier with high specificity and sensitivity in both the original and validation cohorts. This cohort had only TCR beta chains sequenced, and the lack of alpha or paired-chain data limited which features could be detected. A later analysis reported that several top co-occurrence clusters appeared linked to parvovirus B19, influenza, CMV and Epstein-Barr virus. Sequencing depth was assumed to be roughly uniform across donors in the presence/absence analyses, though that assumption may not hold. The only immune exposure information available for the cohort was CMV serostatus.

Unmatched junction bases come to 5, with V trimmed by 4 bases and J by 0 bases. According to the germline V gene, CDR1 reads MGHRA and CDR2 reads YSYEKL. The CDR3 numbers 18 residues from cysteine through phenylalanine. Solely the CDR3 DNA is kept, with 54 bases framed from the first base. The method was the immunoSEQ multiplex PCR assay. For the multiplex PCR, a mixture combining 60 forward primers for TCR Vbeta segments and 13 reverse primers for TCR Jbeta segments was used. The CDR3 region of rearranged TCR beta genes was amplified from genomic DNA by a multiplex PCR assay. The amplified TCR beta libraries were sequenced on the Illumina HiSeq System as 87-base-pair reads. The paper's processing steps were these. Across the 600 to 700 repertoires, a later analysis counted 75 million to 90 million unique TCR beta chains, 8.5 million to 12 million of which were shared by at least two donors. Raw reads were error-corrected and collapsed into unique sequences by a nearest-neighbor algorithm in which closely related sequences were merged to remove PCR and sequencing errors. Alignment of CDR3 sequences to IMGT reference sequences was used to assign V, D and J gene segments. For a sequence to be retained, a match of at least six nucleotides was required to both a V gene segment and a J gene segment. Rearrangements were classified as productive when the CDR3 lacked stop codons and remained in frame with V and J, and all other rearrangements were classified as non-productive. CDR3 was defined by IMGT convention, running from the second conserved V-encoded cysteine to the conserved J-encoded phenylalanine. The earlier analysis of about 530 of the donors excluded any sequence lacking an unambiguous match to a single V gene segment. In an earlier analysis of some 590 of the donors, a V segment was called functional when productive rearrangements were above 56.7%, and segregating when the standard deviation between donors exceeded 5%. A statistical classification framework was built for diagnosing cytomegalovirus status from the catalog of TCR beta chain sequences. In a later analysis, TCR nucleotide sequences were compared against IMGT/GENE-DB human TR gene sequences so that V and J genes could be assigned. A later analysis assigned CDR3 sequences and most-parsimonious VDJ recombination scenarios with the TCRdist pipeline. In a later analysis, each TCR beta chain was defined by its CDR3 amino acid sequence together with its V-gene family, and reads lacking a unique V-gene family were excluded. A later analysis removed 592 highly shared, low-generation-probability nucleotide sequences to deal with suspected cross-contamination and a sequencing artifact. In a later analysis, a clonal expansion index was calculated for each public chain from normalized within-repertoire ranks of inferred template counts. A later analysis computed generation probabilities with a VDJ recombination model fitted to out-of-frame rearrangements, and checked the results against IGoR. A later analysis scored TCR-TCR, TCR-HLA and TCR-CMV co-occurrence with hypergeometric tests, applying a repertoire-size bias correction to TCR pairs. A later analysis estimated false discovery rates by permuting HLA or CMV assignments 20 times. In a later analysis, co-occurring TCRs were grouped using DBSCAN, and TCRdist sequence similarity was added for clustering within HLA-allele-positive subsets. Repertoires with fewer than 30,000 or more than 120,000 public chains were left out of co-occurrence clustering, as were four to six repertoires with anomalous nucleotide sharing. TCRdb limited this immuneACCESS table to in-frame rearrangements with V and J called. A share of clones is missing; checked studies link under half to unresolved V genes, and the rest is unexplained. V, J and clone size reflect that table, while D and trimming were determined from the DNA. Counted in this sample were 70,000 or so clones; roughly 74% of them appeared once. The ten most abundant clones make up 11% of the sample.

This receptor was obtained from a woman between 55 and 75 years old in good health and CMV-seropositive. The sample taken for sequencing was PBMCs. The sequence joins TRBV4-1 to TRBJ2-6; the junction holds 11 bases that match TRBD1. CDR3 reads: CASSPSGQGASGANVLTF. In nucleotides, the sequence is TGCGCCAGCAGCCCCAGCGGACAGGGGGCCTCTGGGGCCAACGTCCTGACTTTC.